The clone carrying this TCR beta chain came up once. What it recognizes is unknown. This sample was included in a study of shared clonotypes between healthy human individuals. A deep-level run was used for the assay. How the authors handled the data: In the immunoSEQ data, sequences were junction-only and lacked quality scores, so filtering differed. Profiling relied on immunoSEQ multiplex PCR, and the TCRdb table lists in-frame clones only, not all of them. V and J calls and clone size are copied from that table; D and trimming were computed from the DNA. The sample has roughly 1 million clones; about 80% are singletons. Deletions cut 3 bases from V and 0 bases from J, with 18 bases between. This CDR3 is 18 amino acids long. The germline CDR1 and CDR2 sequences are MDHEN and SYDVKM. General study points: Estimated richness values were generally larger in naive subsets than in memory subsets. Clonotype sharing among the donors was expected to vary with sequencing depth.

V is TRBV28 and J is TRBJ2-4; the D gene could be TRBD1 or TRBD2 (5 bases each). Input material: memory CD4+ T cells from PBMCs. Subset denoted: CD45RA-negative fraction. This clonotype originated in a man aged 18 to 29 in good health. Some clones in this sample may be carry-over from other donors' samples. The CDR3 is CASSFRTVARGAKNIQYF. The CDR3 region has the DNA TGTGCCAGCAGTTTTCGGACTGTAGCTAGGGGAGCCAAAAACATTCAGTACTTC.